A single sample is the source of the 20 T cell receptor beta chains below, sequenced in a study of blood T cell repertoires in COVID-19. The protocol was immunoSEQ multiplex PCR, while the TCRdb copy is restricted to in-frame clones and leaves out a portion. The table lists approximately 180,000 clones, around 73% of them singletons. Sequencing was performed on PBMCs or T cells enriched from blood (not recorded which). All receptors come from a woman aged 45 to 65 who had recovered from COVID-19.

The gene calls are TRBV27 and TRBJ2-1, with 9 bases aligning to TRBD2. CDR3 length: 17 residues. Germline values: CDR1 MNHEY, CDR2 SMNVEV (reference sequence). Losses at the gene ends were 6 bases for V and 4 bases for J; bases not matched to a gene: 13. The CDR3 loop reads CASRPLPRLAGYNEQFF. The DNA of the CDR3 is TGTGCCAGCAGGCCCCTCCCTCGGCTAGCGGGGTACAATGAGCAGTTCTTC.

The chain links TRBV4-1 to TRBJ2-1; 10 bases fit TRBD1. The germline V gene has CDR1 MGHRA and CDR2 YSYEKL. This CDR3 has 16 amino acids. V lost 7 bases and J lost 6; bases outside the gene matches: 12. DNA of the CDR3: TGCGCCAGCAACGACAGAGGGACAGGGGCCGGCAATGAGCAGTTCTTC. Translated: CASNDRGTGAGNEQFF.

The chain has TRBV5-1 and TRBJ2-3; D remains unclear. Germline loops: CDR1 SGHRS, CDR2 YFSETQ. The CDR3 is 13 amino acids. With 4 bases removed from V and 2 bases from J, the gap between germline ends came to 8 bases. Here the CDR3 DNA reads TGCGCCAGCAGCCGCCAACACACAGATACGCAGTATTTT. Protein sequence: CASSRQHTDTQYF.

The genes are TRBV30 and TRBJ2-3; maybe TRBD2 (5 bases). In germline, CDR1 is GTSNPN, CDR2 SVGIG (reference sequence). The CDR3 covers 14 residues. V gave up 1 base and J gave up 6 bases, with 14 bases separating them. CDR3 amino acids: CAWSGGLDGDTQYF. Written as DNA, the CDR3 is TGTGCCTGGAGTGGAGGACTTGACGGGGATACGCAGTATTTT.

CDR3 DNA: TGTGCCAGCAGTGATAATCCCCTAATGTCCTACGAGCAGTACTTC. Protein: CASSDNPLMSYEQYF. This chain joins TRBV6-1 and TRBJ2-7, with D uncertain. Trimming shortened V by 3 bases and J by 1 base, and 13 bases separated the two germline ends. This CDR3 comprises 15 residues. Germline V gene lookup returns CDR1 MNHNS and CDR2 SASEGT.

The chain is built from TRBV28 and TRBJ1-6, with D maybe TRBD1 (6 bases). The CDR3 totals 14 residues. V lost 4 bases to trimming and J lost 4 bases, with 8 bases between them. Germline loops: CDR1 MDHEN, CDR2 SYDVKM. The CDR3 nucleotides read TGTGCCAGCAGTTCAAGGGGGTATAATTCACCCCTCCACTTT. It yields the protein CASSSRGYNSPLHF.

The chain combines TRBV19 with TRBJ2-1; tentatively, D is TRBD2 (5 bases). Per germline, CDR1 LNHDA and CDR2 SQIVND (reference sequence). The CDR3 sequence is 15 residues long. V was pared by 7 bases and J by 5 bases, with 18 bases between. The CDR3 here is CASNSPLAGNNEQFF. DNA of the CDR3: TGTGCCAGTAATTCTCCTCTGGCGGGTAACAATGAGCAGTTCTTC.

V is TRBV12-3 or TRBV12-4 and J is TRBJ2-5; the D gene is possibly TRBD2 (5 bases). The CDR3 extends over 12 amino acids. The ends were cut back, 6 bases at V and 5 bases at J, with 10 bases in the middle. The CDR3, as DNA: TGTGCCAGCAGCCCGGGGTTGGAGACCCAGTACTTC. Amino acid sequence: CASSPGLETQYF.

The J gene is TRBJ2-3, the V gene TRBV7-2; D remains ambiguous. CDR3 length: 14 amino acids. V lost 0 bases and J 4 bases, leaving 8 bases between the germline ends. Germline CDR1 reads SGHTA; CDR2 reads FQGNSA. CDR3 nucleotides: TGTGCCAGCAGCTTAGCGCTCGAGGCAGATACGCAGTATTTT. This translates into CASSLALEADTQYF.

The J gene is TRBJ2-6, the V gene TRBV6-2 or TRBV6-3, with 7 bases lining up with TRBD1. Germline loops: CDR1 MNHEY, CDR2 SVGEGT. Trimming cost V 4 bases and J 0 bases; bases outside gene matches: 9. The CDR3 is made up of 18 amino acids. CDR3 protein: CASSFSGQILSGANVLTF. CDR3 coding DNA: TGTGCCAGCAGTTTCTCGGGACAGATTCTCTCTGGGGCCAACGTCCTGACTTTC.

The chain is built from TRBV20-1 and TRBJ2-5; D call uncertain. Germline lookup yields CDR1 DFQATT and CDR2 SNEGSKA (reference sequence). The CDR3 covers 13 residues. The V and J ends lost 3 bases and 4 bases respectively, with 12 bases between them. The CDR3 protein is CSASEGPGETQYF. CDR3 nucleotides: TGCAGTGCTAGTGAAGGCCCAGGAGAGACCCAGTACTTC.

The chain carries TRBV28 and TRBJ2-7, with a weak D call TRBD1 (6 bases). The CDR3 runs 16 residues. V gave up 5 bases and J gave up 0 bases, with 17 bases separating them. Germline assignment: CDR1 MDHEN and CDR2 SYDVKM. The CDR3: CASSIVQGSGSYEQYF. The CDR3 DNA sequence: TGTGCCAGCAGTATCGTACAGGGTTCGGGCTCCTACGAGCAGTACTTC.

This clone appeared a single time. The J gene is TRBJ2-1, the V gene TRBV3-1 (or the pseudogene TRBV3-2), with 8 bases identical to TRBD2. Per germline, CDR1 LGHDT and CDR2 YNNKEL (reference sequence). The CDR3 has 13 residues. The V segment lost 3 bases and the J segment 13 bases; nucleotides outside the gene matches: 8. Here the CDR3 reads CASSQSGTRVQFF. The CDR3 nucleotides are TGTGCCAGCAGCCAGTCCGGGACTAGAGTCCAGTTCTTC.

The chain employs TRBV20-1 and TRBJ2-7, with 11 bases that match TRBD2. This CDR3 has 15 residues. In germline, CDR1 is DFQATT, CDR2 SNEGSKA (reference sequence). J gave up 5 bases and V 3 bases, and 9 bases lay outside the gene matches. The CDR3 loop is CSASRSSGGLHEQYF. CDR3 in DNA: TGCAGTGCTAGTAGGTCTAGCGGGGGGCTCCACGAGCAGTACTTC.

V usage is TRBV18 and J usage is TRBJ2-7; the match to TRBD2 covers 8 bases. CDR1 is KGHSH, CDR2 LQKENI, per germline. CDR3 length: 15 residues. Trimming removed 2 bases from V and 1 base from J; junction bases left unmatched: 4. Here the CDR3 reads CASSPTAGVSYEQYF. In DNA form, the CDR3 reads TGTGCCAGCTCACCAACAGCGGGAGTGTCCTACGAGCAGTACTTC. The full variable domain, its missing parts supplied by reference TRBV18 and TRBJ2-7, is NAGVMQNPRHLVRRRGQEARLRCSPMKGHSHVYWYRQLPEEGLKFMVYLQKENIIDESGMPKERFSAEFPKEGPSILRIQQVVRGDSAAYFCASSPTAGVSYEQYFGPGTRLTVT.

The chain employs TRBV6-1 and TRBJ1-1; no clear D. Trimming pared 5 bases from V and 0 bases from J, leaving 7 bases between. Germline assignment: CDR1 MNHNS and CDR2 SASEGT. The CDR3 contains 13 residues. CDR3 nucleotides: TGTGCCAGCAGTACACAGATGAACACTGAAGCTTTCTTT. This gives the protein CASSTQMNTEAFF.

The J gene is TRBJ2-1, the V gene TRBV27; the match to TRBD2 covers 11 bases. Germline values: CDR1 MNHEY, CDR2 SMNVEV (reference sequence). The CDR3 spans 15 residues. V lost 5 bases and J lost 5; bases outside the gene matches: 5. CDR3 nucleotides: TGTGCCAGCAGTCCCGGGACTAGCGGAGACAATGAGCAGTTCTTC. Encoded protein: CASSPGTSGDNEQFF.

The chain uses TRBV13 and TRBJ2-3, with 9 bases that match TRBD2. The CDR3 runs 17 residues. V shed 0 bases and J 6 bases; nucleotides not matched to a gene: 10. Germline V CDR1 and CDR2: PRHDT, FYEKMQ (reference sequence). CDR3 residues: CASSLGGNSGSGDTQYF. CDR3 in DNA: TGTGCCAGCAGCTTAGGCGGGAATAGCGGGAGTGGCGATACGCAGTATTTT.

The V call is TRBV29-1, the J call TRBJ2-7; 7 nucleotides align to TRBD1. Per the germline V gene, CDR1 is SQVTM and CDR2 is ANQGSEA. The V segment lost 0 bases and the J segment 7 bases; nucleotides outside the gene matches: 12. This CDR3 comprises 15 residues. Written as DNA, the CDR3 is TGCAGCGTTGAAGATCGAAGGGGACAGCGCACTGAGCAGTACTTC. This gives the protein CSVEDRRGQRTEQYF.

This clone was seen a handful of times. The chain links TRBV20-1 to TRBJ2-1, with 10 bases fitting TRBD1. This CDR3 spans 16 amino acids. Germline trimming cut 3 bases from V and 0 bases from J; bases unmatched to any gene: 5. The germline V gene has CDR1 DFQATT and CDR2 SNEGSKA (reference sequence). The CDR3 DNA reads TGCAGTGCTAGTCAATGGGACAGGGGCTCCTACAATGAGCAGTTCTTC. It encodes CSASQWDRGSYNEQFF.